This T cell receptor beta chain was retrieved from a study of PD-1 blockade in classical Hodgkin lymphoma. Regarding the study as a whole: Sources of repertoire differences remain undefined, possibly disease activity or prior therapy. It was reported that newly diagnosed patients had less baseline TCR diversity than healthy donors.

Sequencing used immunoSEQ multiplex PCR; TCRdb keeps in-frame clones, though not all of them. The table includes approximately 17,000 clones, about nine tenths detected once. The CDR3 has 16 residues. Per the germline V gene, CDR1 is SGHNT and CDR2 is YYREEE (reference sequence). Unmatched junction bases numbered 11, after V lost 1 base and J lost 4 bases. In regard to this clone: The antigen is undetermined.

Time point in this sample: newly diagnosed, previously untreated cHL patient sample. Sequencing was carried out using peripheral blood mononuclear cells (PBMCs). The receptor was isolated from a human donor with classical Hodgkin lymphoma. The chain couples TRBV5-4 to TRBJ2-7; 7 nucleotides line up with TRBD2. The CDR3 here is CASSLPMGEGSYEQYF. The CDR3 region has the DNA TGTGCCAGCAGCTTGCCCATGGGGGAGGGCTCTTACGAGCAGTACTTC.